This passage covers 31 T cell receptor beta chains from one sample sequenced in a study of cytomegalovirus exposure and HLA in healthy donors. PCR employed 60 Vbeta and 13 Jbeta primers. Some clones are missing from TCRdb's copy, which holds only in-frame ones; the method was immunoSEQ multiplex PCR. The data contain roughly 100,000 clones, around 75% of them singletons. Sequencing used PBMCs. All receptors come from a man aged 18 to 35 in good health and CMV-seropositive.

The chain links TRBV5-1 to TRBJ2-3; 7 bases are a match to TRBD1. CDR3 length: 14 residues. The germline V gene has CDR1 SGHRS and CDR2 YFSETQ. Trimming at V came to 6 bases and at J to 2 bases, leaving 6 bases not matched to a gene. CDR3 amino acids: CASKSGQSTDTQYF. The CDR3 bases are TGCGCCAGCAAGTCGGGACAGTCCACAGATACGCAGTATTTT.

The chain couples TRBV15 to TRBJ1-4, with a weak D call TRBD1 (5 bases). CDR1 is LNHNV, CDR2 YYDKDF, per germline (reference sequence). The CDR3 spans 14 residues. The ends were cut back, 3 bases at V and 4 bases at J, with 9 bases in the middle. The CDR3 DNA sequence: TGTGCCACCAGCAGGACAGAAGTTAATGAAAAACTGTTTTTT. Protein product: CATSRTEVNEKLFF.

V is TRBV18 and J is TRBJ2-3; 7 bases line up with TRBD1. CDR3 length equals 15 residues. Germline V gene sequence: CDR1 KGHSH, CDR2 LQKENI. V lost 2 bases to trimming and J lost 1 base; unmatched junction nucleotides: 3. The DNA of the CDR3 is TGTGCCAGCTCACCAGACAGGGAAGGCACAGATACGCAGTATTTT. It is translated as CASSPDREGTDTQYF.

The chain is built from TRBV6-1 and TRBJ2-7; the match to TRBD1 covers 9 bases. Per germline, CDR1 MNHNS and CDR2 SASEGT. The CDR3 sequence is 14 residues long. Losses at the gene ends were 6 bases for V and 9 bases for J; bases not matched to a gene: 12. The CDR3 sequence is CASREGQGLRGQYF. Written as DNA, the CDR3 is TGTGCCAGCAGGGAGGGACAGGGATTACGAGGGCAGTACTTC.

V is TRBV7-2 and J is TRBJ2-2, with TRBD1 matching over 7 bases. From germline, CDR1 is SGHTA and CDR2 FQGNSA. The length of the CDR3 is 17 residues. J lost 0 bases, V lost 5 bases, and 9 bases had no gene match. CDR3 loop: CASSPRTGQANTGELFF. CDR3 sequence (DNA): TGTGCCAGCAGCCCCCGGACAGGACAAGCGAACACCGGGGAGCTGTTTTTT.

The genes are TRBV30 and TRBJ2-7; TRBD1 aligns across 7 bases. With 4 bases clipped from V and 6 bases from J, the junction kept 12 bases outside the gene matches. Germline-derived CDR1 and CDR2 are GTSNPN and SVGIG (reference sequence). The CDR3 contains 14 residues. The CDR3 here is CAWKLGTDAPEQYF. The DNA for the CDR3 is TGTGCCTGGAAACTGGGGACAGACGCCCCCGAGCAGTACTTC.

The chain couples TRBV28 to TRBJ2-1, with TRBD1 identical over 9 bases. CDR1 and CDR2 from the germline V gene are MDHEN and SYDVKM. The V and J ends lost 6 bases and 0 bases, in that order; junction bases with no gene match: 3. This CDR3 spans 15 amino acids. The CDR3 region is CASSPDRGSYNEQFF. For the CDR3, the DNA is TGTGCCAGCAGCCCGGACAGGGGCTCCTACAATGAGCAGTTCTTC.

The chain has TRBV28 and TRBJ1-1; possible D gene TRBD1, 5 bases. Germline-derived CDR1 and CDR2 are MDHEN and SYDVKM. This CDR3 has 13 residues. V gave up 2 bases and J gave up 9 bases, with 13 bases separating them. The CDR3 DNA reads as TGTGCCAGCAGTTTAGGGGGAGGCGGGCAAGCTTTCTTT. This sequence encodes CASSLGGGGQAFF.

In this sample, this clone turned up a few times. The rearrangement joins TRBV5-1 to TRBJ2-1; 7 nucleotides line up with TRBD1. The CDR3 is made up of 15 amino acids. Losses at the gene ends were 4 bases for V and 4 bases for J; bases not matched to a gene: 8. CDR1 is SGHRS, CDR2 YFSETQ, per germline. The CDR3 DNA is TGCGCCAGCAGCACAAGACAGGGACAATACAATGAGCAGTTCTTC. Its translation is CASSTRQGQYNEQFF.

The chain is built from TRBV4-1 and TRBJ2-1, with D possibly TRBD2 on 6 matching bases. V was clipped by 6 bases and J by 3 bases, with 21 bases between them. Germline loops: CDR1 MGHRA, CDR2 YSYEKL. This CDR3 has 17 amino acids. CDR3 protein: CASSSINARDFYNEQFF. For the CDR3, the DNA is TGCGCCAGCAGTTCTATAAACGCTCGGGACTTCTACAATGAGCAGTTCTTC.

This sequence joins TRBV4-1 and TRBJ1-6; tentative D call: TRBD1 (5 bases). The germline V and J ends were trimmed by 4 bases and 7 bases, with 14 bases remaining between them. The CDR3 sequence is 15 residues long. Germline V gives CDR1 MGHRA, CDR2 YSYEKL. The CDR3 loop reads CASSPPDGGNSPLHF. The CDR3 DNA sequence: TGCGCCAGCAGCCCCCCTGACGGGGGAAATTCACCCCTCCACTTT.

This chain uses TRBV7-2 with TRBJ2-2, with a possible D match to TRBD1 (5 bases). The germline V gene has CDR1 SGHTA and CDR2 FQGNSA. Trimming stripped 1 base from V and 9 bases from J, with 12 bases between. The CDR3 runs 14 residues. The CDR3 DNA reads TGTGCCAGCAGCTTAGATTCAGGGCCCCGGGAGCTGTTTTTT. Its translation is CASSLDSGPRELFF.

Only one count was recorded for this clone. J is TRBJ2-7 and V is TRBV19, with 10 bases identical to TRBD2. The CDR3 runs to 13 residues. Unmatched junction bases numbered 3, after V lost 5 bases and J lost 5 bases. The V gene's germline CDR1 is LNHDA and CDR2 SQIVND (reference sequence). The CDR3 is CASSPAGGHEQYF. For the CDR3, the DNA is TGTGCCAGTAGTCCAGCGGGGGGGCACGAGCAGTACTTC.

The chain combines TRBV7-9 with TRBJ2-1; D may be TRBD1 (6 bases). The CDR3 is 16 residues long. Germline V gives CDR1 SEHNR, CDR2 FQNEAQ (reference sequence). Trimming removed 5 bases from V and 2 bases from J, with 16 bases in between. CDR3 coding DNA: TGTGCCAGCAGCCTAAGCGGCAGGGGCACCTACAATGAGCAGTTCTTC. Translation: CASSLSGRGTYNEQFF. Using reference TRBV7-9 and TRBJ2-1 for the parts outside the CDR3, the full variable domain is DTGVSQNPRHKITKRGQNVTFRCDPISEHNRLYWYRQTLGQGPEFLTYFQNEAQLEKSRLLSDRFSAERPKGSFSTLEIQRTEQGDSAMYLCASSLSGRGTYNEQFFGPGTRLTVL.

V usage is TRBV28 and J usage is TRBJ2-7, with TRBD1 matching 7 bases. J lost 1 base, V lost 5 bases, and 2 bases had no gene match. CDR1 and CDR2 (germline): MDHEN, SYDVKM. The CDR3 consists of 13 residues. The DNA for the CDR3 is TGTGCCAGCAGTCCGGGACAGTCCTACGAGCAGTACTTC. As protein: CASSPGQSYEQYF. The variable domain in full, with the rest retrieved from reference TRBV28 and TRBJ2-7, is DVKVTQSSRYLVKRTGEKVFLECVQDMDHENMFWYRQDPGLGLRLIYFSYDVKMKEKGDIPEGYSVSREKKERFSLILESASTNQTSMYLCASSPGQSYEQYFGPGTRLTVT.

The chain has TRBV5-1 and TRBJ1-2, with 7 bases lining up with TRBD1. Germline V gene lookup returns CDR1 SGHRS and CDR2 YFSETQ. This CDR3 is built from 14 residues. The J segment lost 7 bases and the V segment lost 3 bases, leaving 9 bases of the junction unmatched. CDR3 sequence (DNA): TGCGCCAGCAGCTCCACGACAGGGTTAGTTGGCTACACCTTC. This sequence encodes CASSSTTGLVGYTF.

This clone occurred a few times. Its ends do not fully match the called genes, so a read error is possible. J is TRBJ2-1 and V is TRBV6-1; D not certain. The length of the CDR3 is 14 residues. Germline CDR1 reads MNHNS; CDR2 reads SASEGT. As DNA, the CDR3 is TGTGCCAGCAGTGCGGATCGGAGTTTCGATGAGCGGTTCTTC. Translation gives CASSADRSFDERFF.

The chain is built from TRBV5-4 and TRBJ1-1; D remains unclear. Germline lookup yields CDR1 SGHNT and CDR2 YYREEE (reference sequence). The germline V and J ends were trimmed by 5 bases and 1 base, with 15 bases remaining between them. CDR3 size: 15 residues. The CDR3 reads CASRLGRVPNTEAFF. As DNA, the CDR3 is TGTGCCAGCAGACTTGGGAGGGTGCCGAACACTGAAGCTTTCTTT.

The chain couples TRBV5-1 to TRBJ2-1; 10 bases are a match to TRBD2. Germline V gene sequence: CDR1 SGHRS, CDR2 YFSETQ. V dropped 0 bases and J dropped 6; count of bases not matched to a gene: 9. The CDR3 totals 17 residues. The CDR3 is CASSLEGVQRGGNEQFF. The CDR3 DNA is TGCGCCAGCAGCTTGGAGGGGGTCCAGCGGGGGGGCAATGAGCAGTTCTTC.

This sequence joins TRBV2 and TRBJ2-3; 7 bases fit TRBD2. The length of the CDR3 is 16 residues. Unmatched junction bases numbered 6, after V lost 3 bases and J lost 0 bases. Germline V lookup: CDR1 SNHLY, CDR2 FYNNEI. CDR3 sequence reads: CASSDRRGTSTDTQYF. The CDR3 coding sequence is TGTGCCAGCAGTGATAGGCGGGGGACTAGCACAGATACGCAGTATTTT.

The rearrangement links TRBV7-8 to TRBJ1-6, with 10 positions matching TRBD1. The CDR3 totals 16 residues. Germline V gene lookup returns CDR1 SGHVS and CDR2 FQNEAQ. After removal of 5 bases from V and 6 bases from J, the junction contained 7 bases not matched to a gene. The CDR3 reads CASSTGTGVSNSPLHF. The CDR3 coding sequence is TGTGCCAGCAGCACCGGGACAGGGGTTAGTAATTCACCCCTCCACTTT.

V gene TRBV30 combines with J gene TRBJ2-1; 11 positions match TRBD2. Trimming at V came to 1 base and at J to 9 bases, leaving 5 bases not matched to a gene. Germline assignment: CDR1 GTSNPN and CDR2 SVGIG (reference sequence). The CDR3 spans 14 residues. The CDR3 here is CAWSGLAGLSEQFF. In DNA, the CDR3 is TGTGCCTGGAGTGGACTAGCGGGGTTAAGTGAGCAGTTCTTC. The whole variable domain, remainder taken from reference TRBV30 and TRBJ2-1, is SQTIHQWPATLVQPVGSPLSLECTVEGTSNPNLYWYRQAAGRGLQLLFYSVGIGQISSEVPQNLSASRPQDRQFILSSKKLLLSDSGFYLCAWSGLAGLSEQFFGPGTRLTVL.

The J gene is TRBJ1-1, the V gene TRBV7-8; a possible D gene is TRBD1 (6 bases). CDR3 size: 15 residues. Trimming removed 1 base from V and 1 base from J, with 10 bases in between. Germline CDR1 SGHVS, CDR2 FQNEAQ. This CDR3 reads CASSLGGGWNTEAFF. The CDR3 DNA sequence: TGTGCCAGCAGCTTAGGGGGGGGCTGGAACACTGAAGCTTTCTTT.

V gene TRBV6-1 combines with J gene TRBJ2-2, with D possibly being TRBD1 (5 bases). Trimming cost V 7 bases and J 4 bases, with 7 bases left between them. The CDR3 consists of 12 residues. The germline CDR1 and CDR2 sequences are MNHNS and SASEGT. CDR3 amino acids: CASKRGTGELFF. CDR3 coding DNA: TGTGCCAGCAAAAGGGGCACCGGGGAGCTGTTTTTT.

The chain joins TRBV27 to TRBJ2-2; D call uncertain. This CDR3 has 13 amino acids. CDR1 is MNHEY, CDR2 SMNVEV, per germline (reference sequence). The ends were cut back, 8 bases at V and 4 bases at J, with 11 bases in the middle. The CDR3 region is CASYSSPTGELFF. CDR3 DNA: TGTGCCAGCTATAGCAGCCCCACCGGGGAGCTGTTTTTT.

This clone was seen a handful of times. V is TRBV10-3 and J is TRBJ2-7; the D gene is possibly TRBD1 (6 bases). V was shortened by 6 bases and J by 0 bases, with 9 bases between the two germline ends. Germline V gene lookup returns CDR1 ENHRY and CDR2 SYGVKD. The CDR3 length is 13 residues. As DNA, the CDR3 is TGTGCCATCAGCGTACAGGGCTCCTACGAGCAGTACTTC. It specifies CAISVQGSYEQYF.

The CDR3 DNA reads as TGTGCCAGCAGTTCCGAAGCGACGGTCCACACTGAAGCTTTCTTT. This gives the protein CASSSEATVHTEAFF. The chain combines TRBV27 with TRBJ1-1; no firm D call. Trimming took 4 bases from V and 3 from J, leaving 15 bases between them. The length of the CDR3 is 15 residues. Germline V lookup: CDR1 MNHEY, CDR2 SMNVEV (reference sequence).

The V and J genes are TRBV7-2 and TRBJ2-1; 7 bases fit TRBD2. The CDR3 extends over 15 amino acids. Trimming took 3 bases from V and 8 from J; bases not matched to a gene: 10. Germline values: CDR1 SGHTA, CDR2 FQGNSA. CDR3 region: CASSLSGANRDEQFF. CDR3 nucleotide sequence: TGTGCCAGCAGCTTGAGCGGGGCCAACCGTGATGAGCAGTTCTTC.

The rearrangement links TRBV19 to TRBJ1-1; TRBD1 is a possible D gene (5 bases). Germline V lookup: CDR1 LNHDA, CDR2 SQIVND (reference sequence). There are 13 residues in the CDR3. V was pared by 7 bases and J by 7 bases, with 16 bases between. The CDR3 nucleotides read TGTGCCAGTACCGACTGGGCCCAGGGTGAAGCTTTCTTT. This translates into CASTDWAQGEAFF.

The chain's CDR3 is CASSFRDRRPSYEQYF. The DNA of the CDR3 is TGCGCCAGCAGTTTCCGGGACAGGAGGCCCTCCTACGAGCAGTACTTC. The V gene is TRBV5-1, the J gene TRBJ2-7; 8 positions match TRBD1. Looked up from germline, CDR1 is SGHRS and CDR2 is YFSETQ. The V segment lost 5 bases and the J segment 0 bases; nucleotides outside the gene matches: 10. The CDR3 is 16 residues long. The full variable domain, completed using reference TRBV5-1 and TRBJ2-7, is KAGVTQTPRYLIKTRGQQVTLSCSPISGHRSVSWYQQTPGQGLQFLFEYFSETQRNKGNFPGRFSGRQFSNSRSEMNVSTLELGDSALYLCASSFRDRRPSYEQYFGPGTRLTVT.

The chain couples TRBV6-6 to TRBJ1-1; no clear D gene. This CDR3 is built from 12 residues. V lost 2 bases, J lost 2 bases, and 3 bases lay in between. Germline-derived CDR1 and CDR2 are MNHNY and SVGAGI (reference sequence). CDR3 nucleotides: TGTGCCAGCAGTTACCCTAACACTGAAGCTTTCTTT. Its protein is CASSYPNTEAFF.